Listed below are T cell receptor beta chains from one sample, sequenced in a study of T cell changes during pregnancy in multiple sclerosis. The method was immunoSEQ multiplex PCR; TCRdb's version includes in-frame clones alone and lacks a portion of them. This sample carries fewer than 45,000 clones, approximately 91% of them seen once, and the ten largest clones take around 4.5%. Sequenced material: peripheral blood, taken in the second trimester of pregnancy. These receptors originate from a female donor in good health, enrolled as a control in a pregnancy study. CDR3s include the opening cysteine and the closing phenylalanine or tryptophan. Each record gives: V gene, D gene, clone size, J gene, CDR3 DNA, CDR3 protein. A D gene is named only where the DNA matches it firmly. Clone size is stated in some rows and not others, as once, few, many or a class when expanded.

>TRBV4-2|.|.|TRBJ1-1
TGTGCCAGCAGCCAAGCGGGGAACACTGAAGCTTTCTTT
CASSQAGNTEAFF
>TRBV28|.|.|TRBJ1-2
TGTGCCAGCAGTCCTCGGGACTTGGTTAGCAAGGGCTACACCTTC
CASSPRDLVSKGYTF
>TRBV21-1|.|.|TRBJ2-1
TGTGCCAGCGGAGCGGGAGGGCCGTACAATGAGCAGTTCTTC
CASGAGGPYNEQFF
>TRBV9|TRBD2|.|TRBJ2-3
TGTGCCAGCAGCGTAGAATGGACTAGCGGGAGAGATTTCCCAGATACGCAGTATTTT
CASSVEWTSGRDFPDTQYF
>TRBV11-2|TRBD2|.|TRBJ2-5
TGTGCCAGCAGCCCAGGACTAGAGCAGACCCAGTACTTC
CASSPGLEQTQYF
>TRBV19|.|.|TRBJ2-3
TGTGCCAGTAGTATAGGGGCGAGGGTCACAGATACGCAGTATTTT
CASSIGARVTDTQYF
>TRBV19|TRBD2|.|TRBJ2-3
TGTGCCAGTAGTATGAGGGCTAGCGGGGGCACAGATACGCAGTATTTT
CASSMRASGGTDTQYF
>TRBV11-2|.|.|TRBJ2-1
TGTGCCAGCAGCTTAGGCCAGGGGCACACTGAGCAGTTCTTC
CASSLGQGHTEQFF
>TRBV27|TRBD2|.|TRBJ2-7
TGTGCCAGCAGTTACGCGACTAGCGGGAGTCTGTACGAGCAGTACTTC
CASSYATSGSLYEQYF
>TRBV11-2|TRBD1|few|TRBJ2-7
TGTGCCAGCAGCGGCAGAGGGACAGGGGCCTACGAGCAGTACTTC
CASSGRGTGAYEQYF
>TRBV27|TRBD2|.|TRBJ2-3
TGTGCCAGCTCCACGGGGGGAGATACGCAGTATTTT
CASSTGGDTQYF
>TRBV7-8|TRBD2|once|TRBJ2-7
TGTGCCAGCAGCTCGAGCGGGAGTAGCTACGAGCAGTACTTC
CASSSSGSSYEQYF
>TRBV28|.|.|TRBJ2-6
TGTGCCAGCAGCCCGACAGGCCCGACCTCTGGGGCCAACGTCCTGACTTTC
CASSPTGPTSGANVLTF
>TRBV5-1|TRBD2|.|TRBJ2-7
TGCGCCAGCAGCTTGGATACGAGCGGGATAGTCGAGCAGTACTTC
CASSLDTSGIVEQYF
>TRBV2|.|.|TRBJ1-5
TGTGCCAGCAGATCGACTTTCGGCAATCAGCCCCAGCATTTT
CASRSTFGNQPQHF
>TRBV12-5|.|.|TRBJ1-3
TGTGCTAGTGGTCTCCCCCCGACAGCCTCTGGAAACACCATATATTTT
CASGLPPTASGNTIYF